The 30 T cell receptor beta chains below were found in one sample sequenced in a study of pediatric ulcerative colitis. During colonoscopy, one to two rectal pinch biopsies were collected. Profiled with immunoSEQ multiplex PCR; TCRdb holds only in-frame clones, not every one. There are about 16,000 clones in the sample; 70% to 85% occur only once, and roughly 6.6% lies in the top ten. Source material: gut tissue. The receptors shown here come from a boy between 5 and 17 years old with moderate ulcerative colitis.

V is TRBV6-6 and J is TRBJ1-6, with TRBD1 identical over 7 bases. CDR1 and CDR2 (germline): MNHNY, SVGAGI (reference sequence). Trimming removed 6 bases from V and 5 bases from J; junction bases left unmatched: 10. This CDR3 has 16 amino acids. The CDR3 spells CASSRLAGTDNSPLHF. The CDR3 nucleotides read TGTGCCAGCAGCCGACTGGCCGGGACAGATAATTCACCCCTCCACTTT.

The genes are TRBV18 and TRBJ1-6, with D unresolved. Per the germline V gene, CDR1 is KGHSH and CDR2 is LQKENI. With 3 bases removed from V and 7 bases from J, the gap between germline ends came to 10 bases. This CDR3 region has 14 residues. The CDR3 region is CASSPPVINSPLHF. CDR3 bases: TGTGCCAGCTCACCGCCGGTAATCAATTCACCCCTCCACTTT.

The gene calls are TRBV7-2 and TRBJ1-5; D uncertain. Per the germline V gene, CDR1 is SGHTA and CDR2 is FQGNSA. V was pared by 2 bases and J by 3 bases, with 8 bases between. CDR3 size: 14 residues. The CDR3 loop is CASSLNGFNQPQHF. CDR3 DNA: TGTGCCAGCAGCTTAAACGGTTTCAATCAGCCCCAGCATTTT.

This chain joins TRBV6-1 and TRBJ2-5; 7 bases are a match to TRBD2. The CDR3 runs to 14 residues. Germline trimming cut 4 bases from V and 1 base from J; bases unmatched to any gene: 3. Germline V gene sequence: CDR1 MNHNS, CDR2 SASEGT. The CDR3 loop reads CASSGGGIQETQYF. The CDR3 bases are TGTGCCAGCAGTGGGGGGGGGATCCAAGAGACCCAGTACTTC.

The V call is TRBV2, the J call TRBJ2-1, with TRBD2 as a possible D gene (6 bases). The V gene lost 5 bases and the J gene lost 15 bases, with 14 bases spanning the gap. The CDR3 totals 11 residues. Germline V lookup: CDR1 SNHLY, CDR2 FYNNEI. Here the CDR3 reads CASSLGEVSFF. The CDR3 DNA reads TGTGCCAGCAGTTTGGGGGAGGTTTCGTTCTTC.

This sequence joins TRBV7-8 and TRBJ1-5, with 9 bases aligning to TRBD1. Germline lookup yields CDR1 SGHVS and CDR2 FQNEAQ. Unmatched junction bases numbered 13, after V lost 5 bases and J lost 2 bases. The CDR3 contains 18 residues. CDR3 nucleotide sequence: TGTGCCAGCAGCGACCCCGGGACAGGGCGGATTGGCAATCAGCCCCAGCATTTT. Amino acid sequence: CASSDPGTGRIGNQPQHF.

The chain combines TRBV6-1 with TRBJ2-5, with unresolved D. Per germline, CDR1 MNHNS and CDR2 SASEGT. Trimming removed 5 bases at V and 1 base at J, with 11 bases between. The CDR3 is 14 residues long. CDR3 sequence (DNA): TGTGCCAGCAGTCCCCGGGCAGCCCAAGAGACCCAGTACTTC. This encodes CASSPRAAQETQYF.

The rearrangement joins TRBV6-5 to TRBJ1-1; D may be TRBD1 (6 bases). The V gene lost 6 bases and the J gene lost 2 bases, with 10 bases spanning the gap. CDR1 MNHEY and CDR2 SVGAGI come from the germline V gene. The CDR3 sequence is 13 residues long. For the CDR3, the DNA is TGTGCCAGCAGCTCAGGGGCTAACACTGAAGCTTTCTTT. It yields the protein CASSSGANTEAFF.

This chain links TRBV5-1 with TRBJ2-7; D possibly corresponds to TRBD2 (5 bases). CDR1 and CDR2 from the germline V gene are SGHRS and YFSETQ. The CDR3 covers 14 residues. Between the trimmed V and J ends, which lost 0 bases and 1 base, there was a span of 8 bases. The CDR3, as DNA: TGCGCCAGCAGCTTGGACGGGAAATCCTACGAGCAGTACTTC. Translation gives CASSLDGKSYEQYF.

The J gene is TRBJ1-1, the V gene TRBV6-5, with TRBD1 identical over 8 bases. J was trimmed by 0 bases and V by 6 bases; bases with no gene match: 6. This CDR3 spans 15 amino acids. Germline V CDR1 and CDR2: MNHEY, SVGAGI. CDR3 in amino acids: CASRDVTGVNTEAFF. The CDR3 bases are TGTGCCAGCAGAGACGTGACAGGGGTGAACACTGAAGCTTTCTTT.

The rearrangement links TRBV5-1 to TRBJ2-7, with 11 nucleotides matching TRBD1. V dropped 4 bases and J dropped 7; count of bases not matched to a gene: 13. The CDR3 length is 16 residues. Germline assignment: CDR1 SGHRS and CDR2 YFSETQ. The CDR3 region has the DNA TGCGCCAGCAGCGCTCTCCAAGGACAGGGGGCGGGGGAGCAGTACTTC. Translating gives CASSALQGQGAGEQYF.

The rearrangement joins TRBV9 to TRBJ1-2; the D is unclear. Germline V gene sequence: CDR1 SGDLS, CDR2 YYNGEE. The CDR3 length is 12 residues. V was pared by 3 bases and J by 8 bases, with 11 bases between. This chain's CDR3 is CASSGRQVGYTF. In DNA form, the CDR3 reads TGTGCCAGCAGCGGCCGCCAGGTCGGCTACACCTTC.

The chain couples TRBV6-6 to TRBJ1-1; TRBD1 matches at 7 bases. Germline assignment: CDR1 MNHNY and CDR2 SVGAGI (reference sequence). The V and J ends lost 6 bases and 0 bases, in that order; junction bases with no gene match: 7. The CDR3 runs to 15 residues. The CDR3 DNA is TGTGCCAGCAGGAATACCGGGACAGTGAACACTGAAGCTTTCTTT. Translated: CASRNTGTVNTEAFF.

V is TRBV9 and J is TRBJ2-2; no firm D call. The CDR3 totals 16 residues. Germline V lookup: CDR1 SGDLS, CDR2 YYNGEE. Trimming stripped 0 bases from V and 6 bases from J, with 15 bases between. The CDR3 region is CASSVGPIPDPGELFF. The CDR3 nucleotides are TGTGCCAGCAGCGTAGGTCCAATCCCGGACCCCGGGGAGCTGTTTTTT.

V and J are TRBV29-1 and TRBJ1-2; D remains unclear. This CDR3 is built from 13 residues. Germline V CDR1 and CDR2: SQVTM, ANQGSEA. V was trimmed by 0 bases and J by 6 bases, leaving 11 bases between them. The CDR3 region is CSVEDWAGDGYTF. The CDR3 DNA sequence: TGCAGCGTTGAAGATTGGGCAGGCGATGGCTACACCTTC. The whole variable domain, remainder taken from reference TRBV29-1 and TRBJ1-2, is SAVISQKPSRDICQRGTSLTIQCQVDSQVTMMFWYRQQPGQSLTLIATANQGSEATYESGFVIDKFPISRPNLTFSTLTVSNMSPEDSSIYLCSVEDWAGDGYTFGSGTRLTVV.

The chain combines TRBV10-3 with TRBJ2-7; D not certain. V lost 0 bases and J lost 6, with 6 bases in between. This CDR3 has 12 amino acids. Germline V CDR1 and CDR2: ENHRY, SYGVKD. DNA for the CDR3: TGTGCCATCAGTGAGTCGACGGCCGAGCAGTACTTC. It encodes CAISESTAEQYF.

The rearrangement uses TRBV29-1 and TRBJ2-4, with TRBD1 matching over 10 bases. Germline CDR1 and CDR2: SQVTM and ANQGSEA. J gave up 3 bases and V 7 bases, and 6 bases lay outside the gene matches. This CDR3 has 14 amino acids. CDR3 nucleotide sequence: TGCAGCGCCCGGGGACAGGGGTTCAAAAACATTCAGTACTTC. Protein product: CSARGQGFKNIQYF.

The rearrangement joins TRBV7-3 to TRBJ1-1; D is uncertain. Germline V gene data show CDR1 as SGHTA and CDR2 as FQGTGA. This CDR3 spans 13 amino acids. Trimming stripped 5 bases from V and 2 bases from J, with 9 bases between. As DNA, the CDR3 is TGTGCCAGCAGCCTCTCATACAACACTGAAGCTTTCTTT. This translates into CASSLSYNTEAFF.

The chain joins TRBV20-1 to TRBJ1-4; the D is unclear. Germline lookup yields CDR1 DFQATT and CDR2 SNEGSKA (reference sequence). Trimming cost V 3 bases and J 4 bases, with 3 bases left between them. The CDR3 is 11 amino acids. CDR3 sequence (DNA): TGCAGTGCTAGCTTTAATGAAAAACTGTTTTTT. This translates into CSASFNEKLFF.

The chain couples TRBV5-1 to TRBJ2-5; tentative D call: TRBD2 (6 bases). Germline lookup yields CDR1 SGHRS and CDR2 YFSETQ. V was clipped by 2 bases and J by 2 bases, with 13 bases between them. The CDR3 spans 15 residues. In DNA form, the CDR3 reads TGCGCCAGCAGCTTTCAACGGGAGAGGCAAGAGACCCAGTACTTC. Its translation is CASSFQRERQETQYF.

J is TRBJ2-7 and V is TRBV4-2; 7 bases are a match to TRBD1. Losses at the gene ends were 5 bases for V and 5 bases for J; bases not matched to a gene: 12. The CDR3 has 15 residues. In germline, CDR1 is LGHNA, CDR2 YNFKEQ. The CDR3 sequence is CASSWTGARSDEQYF. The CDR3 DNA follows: TGTGCCAGCAGCTGGACAGGCGCTAGGAGTGACGAGCAGTACTTC.

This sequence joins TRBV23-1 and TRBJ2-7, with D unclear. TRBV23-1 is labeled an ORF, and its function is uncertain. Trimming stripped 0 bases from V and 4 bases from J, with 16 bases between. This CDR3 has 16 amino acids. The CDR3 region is CASSQSMAPIDYEQYF. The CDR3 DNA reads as TGCGCCAGCAGTCAATCAATGGCGCCAATTGATTACGAGCAGTACTTC.

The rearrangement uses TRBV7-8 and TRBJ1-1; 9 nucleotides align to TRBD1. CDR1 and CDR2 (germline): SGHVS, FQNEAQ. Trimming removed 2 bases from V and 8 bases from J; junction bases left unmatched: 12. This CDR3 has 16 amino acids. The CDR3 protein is CASSLLTGGLRGEAFF. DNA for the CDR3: TGTGCCAGCAGCTTATTGACAGGGGGTCTTCGGGGAGAAGCTTTCTTT.

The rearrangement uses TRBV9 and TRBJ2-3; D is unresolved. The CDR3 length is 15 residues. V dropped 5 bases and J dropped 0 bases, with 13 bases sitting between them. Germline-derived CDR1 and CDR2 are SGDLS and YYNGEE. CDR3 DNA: TGTGCCAGCAGTGAATATTTCCCTAGCACAGATACGCAGTATTTT. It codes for CASSEYFPSTDTQYF.

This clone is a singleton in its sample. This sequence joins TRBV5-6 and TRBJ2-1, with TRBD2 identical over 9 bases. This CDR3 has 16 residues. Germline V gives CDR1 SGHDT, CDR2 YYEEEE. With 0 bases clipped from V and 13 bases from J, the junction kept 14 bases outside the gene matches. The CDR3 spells CASSLGGSGRFLSQFF. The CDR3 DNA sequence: TGTGCCAGCAGCTTGGGGGGTAGCGGGAGATTTCTATCCCAGTTCTTC. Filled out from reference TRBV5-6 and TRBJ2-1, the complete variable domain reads DAGVTQSPTHLIKTRGQQVTLRCSPKSGHDTVSWYQQALGQGPQFIFQYYEEEERQRGNFPDRFSGHQFPNYSSELNVNALLLGDSALYLCASSLGGSGRFLSQFFGPGTRLTVL.

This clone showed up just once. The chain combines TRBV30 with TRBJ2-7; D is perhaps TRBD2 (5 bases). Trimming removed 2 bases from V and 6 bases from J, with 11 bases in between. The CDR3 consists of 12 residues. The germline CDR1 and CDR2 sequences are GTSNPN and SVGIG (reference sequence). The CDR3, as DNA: TGTGCCTGGAGTACCTTTCGGGGCGAGCAGTACTTC. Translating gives CAWSTFRGEQYF.

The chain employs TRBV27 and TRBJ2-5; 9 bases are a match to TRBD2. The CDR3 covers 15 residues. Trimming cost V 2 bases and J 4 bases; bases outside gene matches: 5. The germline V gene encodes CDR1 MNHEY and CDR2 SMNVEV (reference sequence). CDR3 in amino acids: CASSLRREGLETQYF. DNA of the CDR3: TGTGCCAGCAGTTTAAGGCGGGAGGGCCTAGAGACCCAGTACTTC.

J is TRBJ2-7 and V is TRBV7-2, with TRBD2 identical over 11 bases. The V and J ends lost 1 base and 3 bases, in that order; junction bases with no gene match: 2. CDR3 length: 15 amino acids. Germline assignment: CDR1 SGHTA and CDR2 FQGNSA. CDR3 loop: CASSLGLAGYYEQYF. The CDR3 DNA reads TGTGCCAGCAGCTTAGGACTAGCGGGGTACTACGAGCAGTACTTC.

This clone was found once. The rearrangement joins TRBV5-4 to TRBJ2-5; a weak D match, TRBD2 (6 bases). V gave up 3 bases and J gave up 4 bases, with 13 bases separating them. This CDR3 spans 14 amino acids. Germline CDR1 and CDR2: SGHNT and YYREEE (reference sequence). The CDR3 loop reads CASSSTGERETQYF. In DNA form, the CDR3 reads TGTGCCAGCAGCTCGACGGGGGAAAGAGAGACCCAGTACTTC.

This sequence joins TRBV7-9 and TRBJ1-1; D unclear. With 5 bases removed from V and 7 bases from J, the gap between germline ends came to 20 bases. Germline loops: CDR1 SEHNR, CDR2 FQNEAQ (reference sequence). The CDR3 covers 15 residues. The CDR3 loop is CASSEIRKSAHEAFF. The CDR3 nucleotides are TGTGCCAGCAGCGAAATTCGGAAGAGCGCCCATGAAGCTTTCTTT.